The rows below give T cell receptor beta chains drawn from one sample of a study of cytomegalovirus exposure and HLA in healthy donors. TCRdb's copy holds only in-frame clones and misses some; the assay was immunoSEQ multiplex PCR. This table has more than 65,000 clones, about 74% appearing once. The material sequenced was PBMCs. These receptor sequences come from an older woman in good health and CMV-seropositive. The CDR3 runs from the conserved cysteine through the conserved F or W. A D gene is named only where the DNA matches it firmly. Only some rows state a clone size, as once, few, many or a class for expanded clones.

clone size: NA
J gene: TRBJ2-7
V gene: TRBV27
D gene: NA
CDR3 protein: CASKAREVAYEQYF
CDR3 DNA: TGTGCCAGCAAGGCCAGGGAGGTGGCCTACGAGCAGTACTTC

clone size: NA
J gene: TRBJ1-3
V gene: TRBV2
D gene: TRBD1
CDR3 protein: CASSEGDRSGNTIYF
CDR3 DNA: TGTGCCAGCAGTGAAGGGGACAGATCTGGAAACACCATATATTTT

clone size: few
J gene: TRBJ1-4
V gene: TRBV30
D gene: NA
CDR3 protein: CAWSGGFTNEKLFF
CDR3 DNA: TGTGCCTGGAGCGGCGGATTTACTAATGAAAAACTGTTTTTT

clone size: NA
J gene: TRBJ2-3
V gene: TRBV6-1
D gene: TRBD1
CDR3 protein: CASRTGGPGTDTQYF
CDR3 DNA: TGTGCCAGCCGGACAGGGGGGCCCGGCACAGATACGCAGTATTTT

clone size: NA
J gene: TRBJ2-3
V gene: TRBV9
D gene: NA
CDR3 protein: CASSVGNRDPQYF
CDR3 DNA: TGTGCCAGCAGCGTGGGAAACCGGGATCCCCAGTATTTT

clone size: NA
J gene: TRBJ1-4
V gene: TRBV25-1
D gene: TRBD1
CDR3 protein: CASSAPGQANEKLFF
CDR3 DNA: TGTGCCAGCAGTGCCCCGGGACAGGCTAATGAAAAACTGTTTTTT

clone size: NA
J gene: TRBJ1-1
V gene: TRBV5-1
D gene: NA
CDR3 protein: CASSAGNTEAFF
CDR3 DNA: TGCGCCAGCAGCGCAGGTAACACTGAAGCTTTCTTT

clone size: NA
J gene: TRBJ2-1
V gene: TRBV14
D gene: NA
CDR3 protein: CASSQDLGSSYNEQFF
CDR3 DNA: TGTGCCAGCAGCCAAGATCTCGGGAGCTCCTACAATGAGCAGTTCTTC

clone size: NA
J gene: TRBJ1-4
V gene: TRBV7-9
D gene: NA
CDR3 protein: CASSYGTSNEKLFF
CDR3 DNA: TGTGCCAGCAGCTATGGGACTTCGAATGAAAAACTGTTTTTT

clone size: NA
J gene: TRBJ1-1
V gene: TRBV27
D gene: NA
CDR3 protein: CASSYSWNTEAFF
CDR3 DNA: TGTGCCAGCAGTTACTCCTGGAACACTGAAGCTTTCTTT

clone size: once
J gene: TRBJ1-1
V gene: TRBV30
D gene: TRBD1
CDR3 protein: CAWSPGQGNTEAFF
CDR3 DNA: TGTGCCTGGAGTCCGGGACAGGGGAACACTGAAGCTTTCTTT

clone size: NA
J gene: TRBJ1-1
V gene: TRBV5-1
D gene: NA
CDR3 protein: CASSFTGNTEAFF
CDR3 DNA: TGCGCCAGCAGCTTTACAGGGAACACTGAAGCTTTCTTT

clone size: NA
J gene: TRBJ1-2
V gene: TRBV9
D gene: NA
CDR3 protein: CASSVEGRGAYGYTF
CDR3 DNA: TGTGCCAGCAGCGTAGAAGGGAGGGGCGCCTATGGCTACACCTTC

clone size: NA
J gene: TRBJ2-1
V gene: TRBV7-8
D gene: TRBD2
CDR3 protein: CASSASGGAWNEQFF
CDR3 DNA: TGTGCCAGCAGCGCCAGCGGGGGGGCTTGGAATGAGCAGTTCTTC

clone size: NA
J gene: TRBJ2-1
V gene: TRBV29-1
D gene: TRBD2
CDR3 protein: CSVEGGAYNEQFF
CDR3 DNA: TGCAGCGTTGAGGGGGGGGCCTACAATGAGCAGTTCTTC

clone size: NA
J gene: TRBJ1-3
V gene: TRBV7-8
D gene: NA
CDR3 protein: CGVRGSGNTIYF
CDR3 DNA: TGTGGCGTCCGGGGGTCTGGAAACACCATATATTTT

clone size: few
J gene: TRBJ2-3
V gene: TRBV5-1
D gene: TRBD2
CDR3 protein: CASSLSLSGRTDTQYF
CDR3 DNA: TGCGCCAGCAGCTTGAGTCTCAGCGGGAGAACAGATACGCAGTATTTT

clone size: once
J gene: TRBJ2-7
V gene: TRBV23-1
D gene: NA
CDR3 protein: CASIPPSYEQYF
CDR3 DNA: TGCGCCAGCATCCCCCCTTCCTACGAGCAGTACTTC

clone size: NA
J gene: TRBJ2-3
V gene: TRBV12-5
D gene: TRBD2
CDR3 protein: CASGLVTSGRITDTQYF
CDR3 DNA: TGTGCTAGTGGTTTGGTAACTAGCGGGAGGATCACAGATACGCAGTATTTT

clone size: NA
J gene: TRBJ2-1
V gene: TRBV6-5
D gene: TRBD2
CDR3 protein: CASSFLAGGGGNEQFF
CDR3 DNA: TGTGCCAGCAGTTTCCTAGCGGGAGGGGGCGGAAATGAGCAGTTCTTC

clone size: NA
J gene: TRBJ1-4
V gene: TRBV5-1
D gene: NA
CDR3 protein: CASSLSRGGLNEKLFF
CDR3 DNA: TGCGCCAGCAGCTTGAGTAGAGGCGGCTTGAATGAAAAACTGTTTTTT

clone size: NA
J gene: TRBJ2-2
V gene: TRBV19
D gene: NA
CDR3 protein: CASKRRELTGELFF
CDR3 DNA: TGTGCCAGTAAACGGAGGGAGCTAACCGGGGAGCTGTTTTTT

clone size: NA
J gene: TRBJ1-1
V gene: TRBV2
D gene: NA
CDR3 protein: CASTLWGYTEAFF
CDR3 DNA: TGTGCCAGCACGTTATGGGGCTACACTGAAGCTTTCTTT

clone size: NA
J gene: TRBJ1-5
V gene: TRBV11-2
D gene: NA
CDR3 protein: CASSHGITQPQHF
CDR3 DNA: TGTGCCAGCAGCCACGGGATAACGCAGCCCCAGCATTTT

clone size: NA
J gene: TRBJ1-1
V gene: TRBV5-1
D gene: NA
CDR3 protein: CASSLQGQVNTEAFF
CDR3 DNA: TGCGCCAGCAGCTTACAGGGCCAGGTGAACACTGAAGCTTTCTTT

clone size: NA
J gene: TRBJ2-2
V gene: TRBV10-3
D gene: NA
CDR3 protein: CAISAGDTGELFF
CDR3 DNA: TGTGCCATCAGTGCAGGGGACACCGGGGAGCTGTTTTTT

clone size: NA
J gene: TRBJ1-4
V gene: TRBV5-4
D gene: TRBD1
CDR3 protein: CASSLNRGQEKLFF
CDR3 DNA: TGTGCCAGCAGCTTAAACAGGGGACAGGAAAAACTGTTTTTT

clone size: NA
J gene: TRBJ2-5
V gene: TRBV27
D gene: NA
CDR3 protein: CASSLGVNTYQETQYF
CDR3 DNA: TGTGCCAGCAGTTTGGGAGTCAACACTTACCAAGAGACCCAGTACTTC

clone size: NA
J gene: TRBJ2-7
V gene: TRBV5-6
D gene: NA
CDR3 protein: CASSLIQSYEQYF
CDR3 DNA: TGTGCCAGCAGCTTGATACAGTCCTACGAGCAGTACTTC

clone size: NA
J gene: TRBJ2-1
V gene: TRBV29-1
D gene: TRBD2
CDR3 protein: CSVERLAGASTYNEQFF
CDR3 DNA: TGCAGCGTTGAAAGGCTAGCGGGAGCCTCTACCTACAATGAGCAGTTCTTC

clone size: NA
J gene: TRBJ2-5
V gene: TRBV30
D gene: NA
CDR3 protein: CAWSVGPSETQYF
CDR3 DNA: TGTGCCTGGAGTGTCGGTCCGTCAGAGACCCAGTACTTC

clone size: NA
J gene: TRBJ2-3
V gene: TRBV7-7
D gene: NA
CDR3 protein: CASSAGPLDTQYF
CDR3 DNA: TGTGCTAGCAGCGCAGGGCCTTTAGATACGCAGTATTTT

clone size: few
J gene: TRBJ2-2
V gene: TRBV30
D gene: TRBD2
CDR3 protein: CAGRTSGAGELFF
CDR3 DNA: TGTGCCGGGCGGACTAGCGGAGCCGGGGAGCTGTTTTTT

clone size: NA
J gene: TRBJ1-2
V gene: TRBV2
D gene: NA
CDR3 protein: CASPEGSGNYGYTF
CDR3 DNA: TGTGCCAGCCCCGAAGGCTCGGGGAACTATGGCTACACCTTC

clone size: NA
J gene: TRBJ2-5
V gene: TRBV7-3
D gene: NA
CDR3 protein: CASSLTHQETQYF
CDR3 DNA: TGTGCCAGCAGCTTGACTCATCAAGAGACCCAGTACTTC

clone size: NA
J gene: TRBJ2-5
V gene: TRBV6-1
D gene: TRBD1
CDR3 protein: CAIQGVEETQYF
CDR3 DNA: TGTGCCATTCAGGGGGTCGAAGAGACCCAGTACTTC

clone size: NA
J gene: TRBJ2-2
V gene: TRBV10-3
D gene: TRBD2
CDR3 protein: CAIGRGDTGELFF
CDR3 DNA: TGTGCCATCGGTCGGGGGGACACCGGGGAGCTGTTTTTT

clone size: NA
J gene: TRBJ2-5
V gene: TRBV27
D gene: TRBD2
CDR3 protein: CASSGGTRGETQYF
CDR3 DNA: TGTGCCAGCAGTGGTGGGACTAGAGGAGAGACCCAGTACTTC

clone size: NA
J gene: TRBJ1-1
V gene: TRBV19
D gene: NA
CDR3 protein: CASTVGTGSGDTEAFF
CDR3 DNA: TGTGCCAGTACCGTGGGGACGGGATCGGGAGACACTGAAGCTTTCTTT

clone size: NA
J gene: TRBJ2-1
V gene: TRBV6-5
D gene: NA
CDR3 protein: CASSRDIYNEQFF
CDR3 DNA: TGTGCCAGCAGTCGGGACATCTACAATGAGCAGTTCTTC

clone size: few
J gene: TRBJ1-4
V gene: TRBV10-1
D gene: NA
CDR3 protein: CASSESLVAREKLFF
CDR3 DNA: TGCGCCAGCAGTGAGTCCTTGGTAGCGCGCGAAAAACTGTTTTTT

clone size: NA
J gene: TRBJ2-2
V gene: TRBV5-1
D gene: NA
CDR3 protein: CASSPRQDGGELFF
CDR3 DNA: TGCGCCAGCAGCCCCCGACAGGATGGCGGGGAGCTGTTTTTT

clone size: NA
J gene: TRBJ2-2
V gene: TRBV10-3
D gene: TRBD2
CDR3 protein: CAIRTSGSAGELFF
CDR3 DNA: TGTGCCATCAGGACTAGCGGGTCCGCCGGGGAGCTGTTTTTT

clone size: NA
J gene: TRBJ2-7
V gene: TRBV9
D gene: TRBD2
CDR3 protein: CASSVGPAGTTYF
CDR3 DNA: TGTGCCAGCAGCGTAGGACCAGCCGGGACTACGTACTTC

clone size: NA
J gene: TRBJ1-5
V gene: TRBV6-4
D gene: NA
CDR3 protein: CASSVGPDQPQHF
CDR3 DNA: TGTGCCAGCAGTGTTGGGCCGGATCAGCCCCAGCATTTT

clone size: NA
J gene: TRBJ1-1
V gene: TRBV5-1
D gene: NA
CDR3 protein: CASSLVGQGYTEAFF
CDR3 DNA: TGCGCCAGCAGCTTGGTAGGGCAGGGCTACACTGAAGCTTTCTTT

clone size: NA
J gene: TRBJ2-7
V gene: TRBV5-6
D gene: TRBD1
CDR3 protein: CASSKRTGLGNEQYF
CDR3 DNA: TGTGCCAGCAGTAAACGGACAGGGCTGGGGAACGAGCAGTACTTC

clone size: NA
J gene: TRBJ1-3
V gene: TRBV9
D gene: NA
CDR3 protein: CASSVAPSSGNTIYF
CDR3 DNA: TGTGCCAGCAGCGTAGCCCCGAGCTCTGGAAACACCATATATTTT

clone size: NA
J gene: TRBJ1-3
V gene: TRBV27
D gene: NA
CDR3 protein: CASSPFPGPSGNTIYF
CDR3 DNA: TGTGCCAGCAGCCCTTTTCCAGGGCCATCTGGAAACACCATATATTTT

clone size: medium-sized
J gene: TRBJ2-7
V gene: TRBV5-1
D gene: TRBD2
CDR3 protein: CASSSGLAVTYEQYF
CDR3 DNA: TGCGCCAGCAGCTCGGGACTAGCGGTAACCTACGAGCAGTACTTC

clone size: NA
J gene: TRBJ1-3
V gene: TRBV7-2
D gene: NA
CDR3 protein: CASSFRGSSGNTIYF
CDR3 DNA: TGTGCCAGCAGCTTCCGCGGGAGCTCTGGAAACACCATATATTTT

clone size: few
J gene: TRBJ1-1
V gene: TRBV6-5
D gene: TRBD1
CDR3 protein: CASSPDRAAAAFF
CDR3 DNA: TGTGCCAGCAGCCCGGACAGGGCGGCTGCCGCTTTCTTT

clone size: NA
J gene: TRBJ1-5
V gene: TRBV19
D gene: NA
CDR3 protein: CASSPPLAGTNQPQHF
CDR3 DNA: TGTGCCAGTAGCCCCCCTCTGGCAGGGACTAATCAGCCCCAGCATTTT

clone size: once
J gene: TRBJ2-5
V gene: TRBV28
D gene: TRBD1
CDR3 protein: CASSSPGTVKTQYF
CDR3 DNA: TGTGCCAGCAGTTCCCCGGGGACAGTAAAGACCCAGTACTTC

clone size: NA
J gene: TRBJ2-2
V gene: TRBV10-1
D gene: TRBD2
CDR3 protein: CASSEHRAGTGELFF
CDR3 DNA: TGCGCCAGCAGTGAGCACAGAGCGGGGACCGGGGAGCTGTTTTTT